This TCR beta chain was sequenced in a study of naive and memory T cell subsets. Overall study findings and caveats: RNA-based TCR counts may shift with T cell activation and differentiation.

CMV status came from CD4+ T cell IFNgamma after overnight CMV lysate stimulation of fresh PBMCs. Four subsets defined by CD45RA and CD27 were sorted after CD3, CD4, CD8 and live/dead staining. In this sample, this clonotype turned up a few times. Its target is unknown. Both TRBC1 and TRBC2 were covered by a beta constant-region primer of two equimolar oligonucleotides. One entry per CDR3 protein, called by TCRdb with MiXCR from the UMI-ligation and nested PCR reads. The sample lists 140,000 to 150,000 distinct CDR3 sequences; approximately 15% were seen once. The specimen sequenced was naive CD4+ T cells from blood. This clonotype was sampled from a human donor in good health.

CDR3 sequence: CASRTSGSHEQYF. The CDR3 DNA reads as TGTGCCAGCCGGACTAGCGGGAGCCACGAGCAGTACTTC. The chain recombines TRBV25-1 with TRBJ2-7; 13 nucleotides match TRBD2. From germline, CDR1 is MGHDK and CDR2 SYGVNS. The junction had 3 bases not matched to a gene; V was cut back by 8 bases and J by 5 bases. This CDR3 has 13 residues.